The present T cell receptor (beta chain) was sequenced within a study of blood T cell repertoires in COVID-19. Overall study context: Both acute and convalescent COVID-19 samples were obtained from the United States, Italy and Spain. Sources were T cells, B-cell-depleted T cells, or PBMCs; the material itself was cDNA or gDNA.

Trimming pared 4 bases from V and 4 bases from J, leaving 10 bases between. The germline V gene has CDR1 SQVTM and CDR2 ANQGSEA. This CDR3 is 12 amino acids long. Sequencing was performed with immunoSEQ multiplex PCR; in TCRdb, only in-frame clones are kept and a portion is missing. This sample has some 120,000 clones; over 80% occur once, and the top ten carry under 2.5%. The sequence was collected from a man between 65 and 85 years old with acute or convalescent COVID-19. What was sequenced was peripheral blood. The V and J genes are TRBV29-1 and TRBJ1-1; D unclear. The CDR3 here is CSVAGFGTEAFF. CDR3 nucleotides: TGCAGCGTTGCGGGGTTTGGCACTGAAGCTTTCTTT.